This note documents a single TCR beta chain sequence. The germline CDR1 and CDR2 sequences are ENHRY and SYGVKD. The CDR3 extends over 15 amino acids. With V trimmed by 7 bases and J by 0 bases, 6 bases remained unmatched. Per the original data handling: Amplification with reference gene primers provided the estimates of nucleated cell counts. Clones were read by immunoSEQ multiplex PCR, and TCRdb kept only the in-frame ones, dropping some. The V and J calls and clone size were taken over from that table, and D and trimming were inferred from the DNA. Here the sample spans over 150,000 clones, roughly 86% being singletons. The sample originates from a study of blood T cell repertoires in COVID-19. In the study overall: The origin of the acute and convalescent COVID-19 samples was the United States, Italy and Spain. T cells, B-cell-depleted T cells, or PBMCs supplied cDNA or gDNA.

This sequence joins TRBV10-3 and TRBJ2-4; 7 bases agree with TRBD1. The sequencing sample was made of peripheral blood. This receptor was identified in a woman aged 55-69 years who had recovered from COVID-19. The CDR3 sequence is CAITGTALAKNIQYF. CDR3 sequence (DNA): TGTGCCATCACGGGGACAGCCCTAGCCAAAAACATTCAGTACTTC.